This entry features one T cell receptor beta chain sequence. Assay used: immunoSEQ multiplex PCR; TCRdb lists only in-frame clones, some missing. This table holds about 80,000 clones, over 75% found once. The data were obtained in a study of technical replicates of blood from several donors. This CDR3 is 16 amino acids long. Deletions cut 0 bases from V and 6 bases from J, with 18 bases between. CDR1 and CDR2 from the germline V gene are SGDLS and YYNGEE. V usage is TRBV9 and J usage is TRBJ1-1, with D possibly being TRBD1 (6 bases). This clonotype was sampled from a human donor in good health. The sample taken for sequencing was T cells isolated from PBMCs. The CDR3 DNA is TGTGCCAGCAGCGTAGATTTGGGGGCGAGTTTGTCTGAAGCTTTCTTT. As protein: CASSVDLGASLSEAFF. The full variable domain, rest sourced from reference TRBV9 and TRBJ1-1, is DSGVTQTPKHLITATGQRVTLRCSPRSGDLSVYWYQQSLDQGLQFLIQYYNGEERAKGNILERFSAQQFPDLHSELNLSSLELGDSALYFCASSVDLGASLSEAFFGQGTRLTVV.